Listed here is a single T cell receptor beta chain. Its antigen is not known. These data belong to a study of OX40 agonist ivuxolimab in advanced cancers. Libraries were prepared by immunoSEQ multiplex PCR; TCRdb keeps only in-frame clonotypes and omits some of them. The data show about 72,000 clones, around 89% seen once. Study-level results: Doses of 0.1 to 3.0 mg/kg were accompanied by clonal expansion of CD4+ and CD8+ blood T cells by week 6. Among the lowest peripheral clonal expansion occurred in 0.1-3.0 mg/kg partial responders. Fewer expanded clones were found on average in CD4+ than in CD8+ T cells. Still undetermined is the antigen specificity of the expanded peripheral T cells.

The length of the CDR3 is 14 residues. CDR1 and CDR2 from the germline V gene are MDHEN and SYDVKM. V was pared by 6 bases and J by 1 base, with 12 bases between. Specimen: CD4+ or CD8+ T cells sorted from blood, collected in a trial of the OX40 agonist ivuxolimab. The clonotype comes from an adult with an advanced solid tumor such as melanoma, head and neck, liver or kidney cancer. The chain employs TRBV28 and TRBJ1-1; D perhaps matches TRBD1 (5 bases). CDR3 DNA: TGTGCCAGCAGAACCCCCAGGGAGAACACTGAAGCTTTCTTT. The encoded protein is CASRTPRENTEAFF.